These 16 T cell receptor beta chains originate from one sample sequenced in a study of T cell changes during pregnancy in multiple sclerosis. The table came from immunoSEQ multiplex PCR; TCRdb's copy has only in-frame clones and leaves some out. The sample comprises roughly 38,000 clones, 90% to 95% of which are singletons, and 7.5% to 9.5% rests with the top ten. This specimen was CD8+ T cells from peripheral blood mononuclear cells, taken in the third trimester of pregnancy. These receptors all stem from a female donor with multiple sclerosis, enrolled in a pregnancy study.

The rearrangement uses TRBV10-3 and TRBJ2-7; a weak D match, TRBD2 (5 bases). Trimming shortened V by 6 bases and J by 0 bases, and 6 bases separated the two germline ends. This CDR3 region has 12 residues. The germline V gene has CDR1 ENHRY and CDR2 SYGVKD. The CDR3 DNA reads as TGTGCCATCAGGGGAGACTCCTACGAGCAGTACTTC. It yields the protein CAIRGDSYEQYF.

The CDR3 coding sequence is TGTGCCAGCAGAAGAACCGGGACAGCCATCCTCTCCTACAATGAGCAGTTCTTC. Protein sequence: CASRRTGTAILSYNEQFF. The chain links TRBV2 to TRBJ2-1; 7 bases are a match to TRBD1. Germline V gene data show CDR1 as SNHLY and CDR2 as FYNNEI. Unmatched junction bases numbered 14, after V lost 6 bases and J lost 0 bases. The CDR3 has 18 residues.

The V call is TRBV5-5, the J call TRBJ2-3, with 8 bases identical to TRBD1. The length of the CDR3 is 16 residues. The V segment lost 1 base and the J segment 4 bases; nucleotides outside the gene matches: 8. Germline V gene data show CDR1 as SGHKS and CDR2 as YYEKEE (reference sequence). Here the CDR3 reads CASSLFRDRSSDTQYF. CDR3 sequence (DNA): TGTGCCAGCAGCTTGTTCCGGGACAGGTCTTCAGATACGCAGTATTTT.

The CDR3 DNA is TGTGCCTGGAGCGAACAAGACGAGCAGTACTTC. Encoded protein: CAWSEQDEQYF. The chain combines TRBV30 with TRBJ2-7, with D unresolved. The germline V and J ends were trimmed by 3 bases and 5 bases, with 8 bases remaining between them. The CDR3 extends over 11 amino acids. The germline CDR1 and CDR2 sequences are GTSNPN and SVGIG (reference sequence).

The rearrangement links TRBV4-1 to TRBJ2-3, with 8 positions matching TRBD2. Germline assignment: CDR1 MGHRA and CDR2 YSYEKL. The CDR3 extends over 17 amino acids. J gave up 2 bases and V 4 bases, and 11 bases lay outside the gene matches. CDR3 DNA: TGCGCCAGCAGCCCGCTCCTACGGGAGGGTTACACAGATACGCAGTATTTT. Amino acids: CASSPLLREGYTDTQYF.

V and J are TRBV27 and TRBJ2-1, with a tentative D call TRBD1 (5 bases). The V gene's germline CDR1 is MNHEY and CDR2 SMNVEV (reference sequence). Trimming stripped 0 bases from V and 3 bases from J, with 9 bases between. The CDR3 loop spans 15 amino acids. The CDR3 loop reads CASSLSQGFYNEQFF. The CDR3 nucleotides are TGTGCCAGCAGTTTATCCCAGGGTTTCTACAATGAGCAGTTCTTC.

The DNA of the CDR3 is TGTGCCAGCAGGCTAGCGGGCCCTCTGGAGACCCAGTACTTC. Protein sequence: CASRLAGPLETQYF. The chain couples TRBV7-8 to TRBJ2-5; 8 bases agree with TRBD2. CDR3 size: 14 residues. Trimming removed 6 bases from V and 5 bases from J; junction bases left unmatched: 8. Looked up from germline, CDR1 is SGHVS and CDR2 is FQNEAQ. The full variable domain, its missing parts supplied by reference TRBV7-8 and TRBJ2-5, is GAGVSQSPRYKVAKRGQDVALRCDPISGHVSLFWYQQALGQGPEFLTYFQNEAQLDKSGLPSDRFFAERPEGSVSTLKIQRTQQEDSAVYLCASRLAGPLETQYFGPGTRLLVL.

The chain is built from TRBV19 and TRBJ2-3; possible D gene TRBD1, 6 bases. The CDR3 contains 16 residues. V lost 0 bases and J lost 8, with 18 bases in between. Germline CDR1 reads LNHDA; CDR2 reads SQIVND (reference sequence). CDR3 amino acids: CASSIEDRSSMGTQYF. The CDR3 DNA follows: TGTGCCAGTAGTATAGAGGACAGAAGCAGTATGGGTACGCAGTATTTT.

The chain employs TRBV4-3 and TRBJ2-7, with D perhaps matching TRBD2 (6 bases). The germline V gene encodes CDR1 LGHNA and CDR2 YSLEER. The V gene lost 2 bases and the J gene lost 2 bases, with 25 bases spanning the gap. CDR3 length: 19 residues. Here the CDR3 reads CASSQPREEAHKSTYEQYF. CDR3 DNA: TGCGCCAGCAGCCAACCAAGGGAGGAGGCTCACAAATCCACCTACGAGCAGTACTTC.

The chain has TRBV28 and TRBJ1-5, with 7 nucleotides matching TRBD1. Germline CDR1 is MDHEN and CDR2 is SYDVKM. The CDR3 is made up of 20 amino acids. V gave up 4 bases and J gave up 2 bases; unmatched junction bases: 20. The CDR3 DNA is TGTGCCAGCAGTTCCCCCATGTGGGACAGACCCTATATTCGCAATCAGCCCCAGCATTTT. Amino acids: CASSSPMWDRPYIRNQPQHF.

V is TRBV6-5 and J is TRBJ1-5; 8 bases fit TRBD1. This CDR3 is built from 15 residues. Germline CDR1 MNHEY, CDR2 SVGAGI. V lost 7 bases to trimming and J lost 4 bases; unmatched junction nucleotides: 9. The CDR3 loop is CASKPRTGLNQPQHF. The CDR3 region has the DNA TGTGCCAGCAAGCCCAGGACAGGGTTGAATCAGCCCCAGCATTTT.

J is TRBJ1-5 and V is TRBV21-1; the listed D gene, TRBD1, was not tested against the DNA. TRBV21-1 is tagged as a pseudogene. There are 14 residues in the CDR3. The CDR3 reads CASQQGACNQPQHF. CDR3 bases: TGTGCCAGTCAACAGGGGGCCTGCAATCAGCCCCAGCATTTT.

This rearrangement joins TRBV5-4 to TRBJ2-1; 12 nucleotides align to TRBD1. V gave up 3 bases and J gave up 8 bases; unmatched junction bases: 6. Germline CDR1 and CDR2: SGHNT and YYREEE (reference sequence). This CDR3 region has 15 residues. The CDR3 region has the DNA TGTGCCAGCAGCTCCGGGACAGGGGGCAGGGATGAGCAGTTCTTC. It is translated as CASSSGTGGRDEQFF.

This chain joins TRBV28 and TRBJ2-7; D may be TRBD2 (6 bases). Germline V gene lookup returns CDR1 MDHEN and CDR2 SYDVKM. V dropped 1 base and J dropped 4 bases, with 11 bases sitting between them. The CDR3 is made up of 14 amino acids. The CDR3 spells CASSLFGGEYEQYF. CDR3 coding DNA: TGTGCCAGCAGTTTATTCGGGGGTGAATACGAGCAGTACTTC.

CDR3 bases: TGTGCCAGCGAAGGAGGCAGGACTGCAACTAATGAAAAACTGTTTTTT. Translation gives CASEGGRTATNEKLFF. The rearrangement links TRBV2 to TRBJ1-4; D uncertain. V lost 8 bases and J lost 0, with 16 bases in between. Germline V gene lookup returns CDR1 SNHLY and CDR2 FYNNEI. The CDR3 has 16 amino acids.

The J gene is TRBJ2-1, the V gene TRBV6-5, with D unresolved. Germline V gives CDR1 MNHEY, CDR2 SVGAGI. The CDR3 totals 15 residues. The V gene lost 1 base and the J gene lost 0 bases, with 7 bases spanning the gap. In DNA, the CDR3 is TGTGCCAGCAGTTACTTGTCGAGCTCCTACAATGAGCAGTTCTTC. Translating gives CASSYLSSSYNEQFF.